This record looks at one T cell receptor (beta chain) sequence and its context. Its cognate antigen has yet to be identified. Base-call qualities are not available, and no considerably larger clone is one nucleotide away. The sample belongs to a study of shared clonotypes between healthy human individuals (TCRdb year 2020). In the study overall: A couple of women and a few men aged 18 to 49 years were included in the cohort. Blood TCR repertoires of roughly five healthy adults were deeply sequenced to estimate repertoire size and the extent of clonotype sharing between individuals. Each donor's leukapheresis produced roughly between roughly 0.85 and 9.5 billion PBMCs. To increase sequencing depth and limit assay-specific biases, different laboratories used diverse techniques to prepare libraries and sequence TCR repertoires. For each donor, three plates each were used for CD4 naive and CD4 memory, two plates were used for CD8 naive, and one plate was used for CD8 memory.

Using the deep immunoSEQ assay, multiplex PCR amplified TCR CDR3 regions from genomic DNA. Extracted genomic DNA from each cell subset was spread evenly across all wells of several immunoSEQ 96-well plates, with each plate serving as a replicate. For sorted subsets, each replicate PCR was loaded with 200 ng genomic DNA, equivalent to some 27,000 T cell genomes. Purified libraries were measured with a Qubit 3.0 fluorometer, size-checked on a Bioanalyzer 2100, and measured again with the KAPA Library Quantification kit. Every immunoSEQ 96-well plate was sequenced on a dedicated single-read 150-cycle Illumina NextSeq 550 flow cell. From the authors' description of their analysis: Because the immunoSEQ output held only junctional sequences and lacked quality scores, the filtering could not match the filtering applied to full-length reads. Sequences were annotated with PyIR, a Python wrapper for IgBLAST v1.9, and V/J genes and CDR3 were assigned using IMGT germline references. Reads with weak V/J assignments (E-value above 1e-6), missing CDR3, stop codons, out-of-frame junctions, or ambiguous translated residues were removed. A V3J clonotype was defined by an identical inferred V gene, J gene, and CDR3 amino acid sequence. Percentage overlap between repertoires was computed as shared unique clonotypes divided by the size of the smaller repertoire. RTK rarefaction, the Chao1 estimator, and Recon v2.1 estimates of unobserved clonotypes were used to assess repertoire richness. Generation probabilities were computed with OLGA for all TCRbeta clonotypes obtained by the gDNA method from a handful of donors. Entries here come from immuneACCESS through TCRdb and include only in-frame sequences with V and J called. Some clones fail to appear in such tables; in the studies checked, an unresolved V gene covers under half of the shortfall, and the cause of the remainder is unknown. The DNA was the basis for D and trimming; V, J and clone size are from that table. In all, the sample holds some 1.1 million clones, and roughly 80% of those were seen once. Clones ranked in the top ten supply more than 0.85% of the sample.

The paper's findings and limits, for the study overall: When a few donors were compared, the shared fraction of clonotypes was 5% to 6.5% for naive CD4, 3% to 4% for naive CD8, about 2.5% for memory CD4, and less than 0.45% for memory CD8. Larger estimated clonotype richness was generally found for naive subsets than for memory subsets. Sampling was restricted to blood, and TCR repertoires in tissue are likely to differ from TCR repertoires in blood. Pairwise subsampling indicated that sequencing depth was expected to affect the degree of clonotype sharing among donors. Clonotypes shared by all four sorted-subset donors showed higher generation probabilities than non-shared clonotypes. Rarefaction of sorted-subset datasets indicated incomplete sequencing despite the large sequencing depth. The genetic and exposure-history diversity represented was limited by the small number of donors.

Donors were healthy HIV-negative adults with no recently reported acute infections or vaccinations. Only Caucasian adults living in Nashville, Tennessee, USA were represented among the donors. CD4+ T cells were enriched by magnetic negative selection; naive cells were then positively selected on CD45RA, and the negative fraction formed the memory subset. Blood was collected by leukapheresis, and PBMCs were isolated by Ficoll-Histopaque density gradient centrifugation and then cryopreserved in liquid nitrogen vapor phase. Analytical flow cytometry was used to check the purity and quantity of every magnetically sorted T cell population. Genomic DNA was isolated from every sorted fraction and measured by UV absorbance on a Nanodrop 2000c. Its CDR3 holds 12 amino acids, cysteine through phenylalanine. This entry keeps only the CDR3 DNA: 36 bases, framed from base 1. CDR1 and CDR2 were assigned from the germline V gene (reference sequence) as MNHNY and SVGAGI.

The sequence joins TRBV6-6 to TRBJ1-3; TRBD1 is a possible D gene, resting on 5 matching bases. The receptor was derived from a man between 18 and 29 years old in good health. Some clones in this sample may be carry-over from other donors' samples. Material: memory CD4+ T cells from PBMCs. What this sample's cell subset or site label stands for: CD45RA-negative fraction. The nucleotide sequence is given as TGTGCTACAGGCAACTCTGGAAACACCATATATTTT. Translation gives CATGNSGNTIYF.